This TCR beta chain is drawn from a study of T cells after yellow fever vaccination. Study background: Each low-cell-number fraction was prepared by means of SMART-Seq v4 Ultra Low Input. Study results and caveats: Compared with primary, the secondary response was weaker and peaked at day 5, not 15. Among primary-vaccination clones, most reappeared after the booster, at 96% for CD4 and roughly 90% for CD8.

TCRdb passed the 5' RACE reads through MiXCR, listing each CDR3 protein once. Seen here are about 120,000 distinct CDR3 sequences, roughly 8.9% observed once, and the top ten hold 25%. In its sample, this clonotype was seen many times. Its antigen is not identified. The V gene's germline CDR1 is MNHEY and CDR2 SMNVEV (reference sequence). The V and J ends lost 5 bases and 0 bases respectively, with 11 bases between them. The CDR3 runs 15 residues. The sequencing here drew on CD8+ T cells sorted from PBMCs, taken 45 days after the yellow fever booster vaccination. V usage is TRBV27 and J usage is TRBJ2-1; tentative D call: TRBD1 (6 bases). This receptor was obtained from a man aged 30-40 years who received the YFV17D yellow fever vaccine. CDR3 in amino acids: CASSPWDTSYNEQFF. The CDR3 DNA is TGTGCCAGCAGTCCATGGGACACCTCCTACAATGAGCAGTTCTTC.